The clone carrying this T cell receptor (beta chain) showed up many times. Antigen unknown. Documented time point: pre-sensitization, week 0. The treatment was: therapeutic diphenylcyclopropenone sensitization with weekly scalp DPC. The data stem from a study of human T cells and chemical hapten exposure. About the study: DPC at 0.01% went onto the upper back in patch tests, read at 6 days.

V lost 9 bases, J lost 3 bases, and 23 bases lay in between. Germline assignment: CDR1 MDHEN and CDR2 SYDVKM. The CDR3 totals 16 residues. The library tagged individual cDNA molecules with unique molecular identifiers. From the RACE reads, TCRdb called clonotypes with MiXCR, one entry per CDR3 protein. The data show roughly 260,000 distinct CDR3 sequences, about 9% seen once. General study findings and limits: Sensitizing to DPC left TCRs with a frequency above 1 in 1000 unaltered. Versus controls, expanded TCRs had significantly more large CDR3 similarity clusters.

The source is a woman between 35 and 50 years old with alopecia areata. Some clones in this sample may be carry-over from other donors' samples. This chain uses TRBV28 with TRBJ1-1; D ambiguous. The sample consisted of whole blood, taken in connection with sensitization to the hapten diphenylcyclopropenone (DPC). The DNA of the CDR3 is TGTGCCAGTGCGCCGAAGGGCCGGGCTGTGGACACTGAAGCTTTCTTT. This codes for CASAPKGRAVDTEAFF.